The T cell receptor beta chain described here comes from a study of cytomegalovirus exposure and HLA in healthy donors. Findings and limits, study-wide: For most subjects, TCR beta sequences were reported to predict HLA-A and HLA-B alleles with accuracy. A missense variant in DCLRE1C was later tied to TCR beta V- and J-gene trimming.

This clone was seen only once. The antigen is undetermined. The CDR3 length is 14 residues. Germline CDR1 is SGHRS and CDR2 is YFSETQ. V was clipped by 4 bases and J by 4 bases; unmatched bases: 7. PCR primers comprised 60 Vbeta and 13 Jbeta primers. The data were produced by immunoSEQ multiplex PCR, yet TCRdb's version contains in-frame clones alone and is incomplete. The sample has 150,000 to 200,000 clones, approximately 86% seen once; the top ten hold under 2%. This chain links TRBV5-1 with TRBJ2-5; TRBD2 matches 7 bases. The sequence derives from a woman younger than 35 in good health and CMV-seronegative. Specimen: PBMCs. CDR3 in amino acids: CASSEGLEGETQYF. As DNA, the CDR3 is TGCGCCAGCAGCGAAGGACTAGAGGGAGAGACCCAGTACTTC.